The clone carrying this T cell receptor (beta chain) was recorded only once. The germline V and J ends were trimmed by 2 bases and 1 base, with 11 bases remaining between them. The CDR3 length is 15 residues. Germline loops: CDR1 SGDLS, CDR2 YYNGEE. This sample was taken from a study of blood T cell repertoires in COVID-19. On the study more broadly: The United States, Italy and Spain supplied acute and convalescent COVID-19 samples.

Sequencing used immunoSEQ multiplex PCR; TCRdb keeps in-frame clones, though not all of them. The data hold about 300,000 clones, with more than 75% observed a single time. The V call is TRBV9, the J call TRBJ2-3; D not resolved. Sequenced sample: peripheral blood. This sequence originates from a man aged 70-80 years with acute or convalescent COVID-19. DNA for the CDR3: TGTGCCAGCAGCGTCCAGAGGTCTCGCACAGATACGCAGTATTTT. It encodes CASSVQRSRTDTQYF. The entire variable domain, with the rest obtained from reference TRBV9 and TRBJ2-3, is as follows: DSGVTQTPKHLITATGQRVTLRCSPRSGDLSVYWYQQSLDQGLQFLIQYYNGEERAKGNILERFSAQQFPDLHSELNLSSLELGDSALYFCASSVQRSRTDTQYFGPGTRLTVL.